The 27 T cell receptor beta chains reported below all come from one sample, sequenced in a study of blood T cell repertoires in COVID-19 (dated by TCRdb to the early 2020s). The library was made by the immunoSEQ multiplex PCR assay. Sourced from immuneACCESS, this table was stored by TCRdb with only in-frame sequences that have V and J called. A share of the clones is absent; for the studies checked, an unresolved V gene accounts for under half, and the remainder has no known explanation. For this sample the table gives roughly 150,000 clones, of which 75% to 90% were detected only once. Around an eighth of the sample comes from the top ten. Material for sequencing was peripheral blood. These TCRs come from a man aged 18 to 30 with COVID-19, enrolled during active disease.

The chain has TRBV6-6 and TRBJ2-2; 7 nucleotides agree with TRBD1. Germline V gene data show CDR1 as MNHNY and CDR2 as SVGAGI (reference sequence). The ends lost 7 bases at V and 8 bases at J; junction bases unmatched: 1. CDR3 length: 11 residues. CDR3 coding DNA: TGTGCCAGCATCAGGGGGGGGGAGCTGTTTTTT. Amino acid sequence: CASIRGGELFF.

V and J are TRBV7-2 and TRBJ1-4; 7 bases fit TRBD1. V gave up 5 bases and J gave up 0 bases; unmatched junction bases: 3. This CDR3 has 15 residues. CDR1 SGHTA and CDR2 FQGNSA come from the germline V gene. CDR3 coding DNA: TGTGCCAGCAGCCCTACAGGGGCAACTAATGAAAAACTGTTTTTT. It encodes CASSPTGATNEKLFF.

Details on this clone: Sequence at one end of the junction differs from germline and may be a read error. This chain links TRBV6-5 with TRBJ2-3; tentatively, D is TRBD1 (6 bases). Germline CDR1 reads MNHEY; CDR2 reads SVGAGI. The CDR3 has 13 amino acids. The CDR3 spells CASSYSRTATQYF. CDR3 coding DNA: TGTGCCAGCAGTTACTCAAGGACAGCTACGCAGTATTTT.

The chain recombines TRBV24-1 with TRBJ2-2; 10 bases agree with TRBD1. Trimming removed 7 bases from V and 3 bases from J; junction bases left unmatched: 4. The CDR3 length is 15 residues. The V gene's germline CDR1 is KGHDR and CDR2 SFDVKD. The CDR3 here is CATRSGTGDTGELFF. The CDR3 DNA reads TGTGCCACCAGATCCGGGACAGGGGACACCGGGGAGCTGTTTTTT.

V is TRBV5-1 and J is TRBJ2-1; 11 positions match TRBD2. This CDR3 region has 15 residues. Germline V gives CDR1 SGHRS, CDR2 YFSETQ. The trim removed 2 bases at V and 2 bases at J, leaving 0 bases unmatched. Here the CDR3 DNA reads TGCGCCAGCAGCTTTAGCGGGAGGGCCTACAATGAGCAGTTCTTC. It translates to CASSFSGRAYNEQFF.

The chain carries TRBV9 and TRBJ2-1; TRBD2 agrees at 13 bases. Unmatched junction bases numbered 14, after V lost 9 bases and J lost 2 bases. Germline V CDR1 and CDR2: SGDLS, YYNGEE. The CDR3 extends over 18 amino acids. The CDR3 DNA reads as TGTGCCACCCCTACATTAATCGGGACTAGCGGGACCTACAATGAGCAGTTCTTC. Its translation is CATPTLIGTSGTYNEQFF.

The chain joins TRBV24-1 to TRBJ1-4, with 9 bases identical to TRBD1. The CDR3 runs 15 residues. Germline values: CDR1 KGHDR, CDR2 SFDVKD. Germline trimming cut 4 bases from V and 7 bases from J; bases unmatched to any gene: 6. The CDR3 coding sequence is TGTGCCACCAGTGACCCCGGGACAGGGAGTGAAAAACTGTTTTTT. Amino acid sequence: CATSDPGTGSEKLFF.

Only one count was recorded for this clone. The V and J genes are TRBV5-4 and TRBJ1-2, with a possible D match to TRBD1 (5 bases). The CDR3 is 15 amino acids. From germline, CDR1 is SGHNT and CDR2 YYREEE (reference sequence). Trimming shortened V by 0 bases and J by 3 bases, and 12 bases separated the two germline ends. CDR3 loop: CASSLGLGGDYGYTF. CDR3 DNA sequence: TGTGCCAGCAGCTTGGGTCTGGGGGGGGACTATGGCTACACCTTC.

The J gene is TRBJ2-3, the V gene TRBV28, with D perhaps TRBD1 (5 bases). The CDR3 length is 12 residues. V shed 6 bases and J shed 2 bases, with 6 bases lying between them. Germline V gene sequence: CDR1 MDHEN, CDR2 SYDVKM. CDR3: CASRGLTDTQYF. The CDR3 DNA is TGTGCCAGCAGGGGGCTCACAGATACGCAGTATTTT. Drawing the rest from reference TRBV28 and TRBJ2-3, the complete variable domain is DVKVTQSSRYLVKRTGEKVFLECVQDMDHENMFWYRQDPGLGLRLIYFSYDVKMKEKGDIPEGYSVSREKKERFSLILESASTNQTSMYLCASRGLTDTQYFGPGTRLTVL.

The genes are TRBV19 and TRBJ2-1; TRBD2 aligns across 8 bases. CDR3 length: 19 amino acids. With 0 bases clipped from V and 0 bases from J, the junction kept 10 bases outside the gene matches. Germline V CDR1 and CDR2: LNHDA, SQIVND (reference sequence). In DNA, the CDR3 is TGTGCCAGTAGTATAGATGTTTTACTAGCGGCTAGCTCCTACAATGAGCAGTTCTTC. Amino acid sequence: CASSIDVLLAASSYNEQFF.

This chain uses TRBV30 with TRBJ1-5, with a possible D match to TRBD1 (6 bases). The CDR3 covers 13 residues. CDR1 is GTSNPN and CDR2 is SVGIG in the germline V gene (reference sequence). Trimming took off 4 bases at V and 1 base at J, with 8 bases between the two ends. The CDR3 sequence: CAWKQGSNQPQHF. The CDR3 DNA reads TGTGCCTGGAAGCAGGGGAGCAATCAGCCCCAGCATTTT.

The CDR3: CASSLYSSSGNTIYF. DNA for the CDR3: TGTGCCAGCAGCTTATACAGTAGCTCTGGAAACACCATATATTTT. This rearrangement joins TRBV7-2 to TRBJ1-3; no clear D. The CDR3 is 15 residues long. V lost 2 bases to trimming and J lost 0 bases, with 8 bases between them. Germline V gives CDR1 SGHTA, CDR2 FQGNSA.

The gene calls are TRBV19 and TRBJ2-3, with D perhaps matching TRBD2 (6 bases). Germline CDR1 and CDR2: LNHDA and SQIVND (reference sequence). The CDR3 extends over 18 amino acids. V lost 6 bases and J 2 bases, leaving 24 bases between the germline ends. CDR3 loop: CASRSAKGVGTFTDTQYF. The DNA for the CDR3 is TGTGCCAGTAGATCCGCCAAAGGCGTAGGGACTTTCACAGATACGCAGTATTTT.

The chain uses TRBV28 and TRBJ2-3, with 12 bases identical to TRBD2. The V gene end was trimmed by 5 bases and the J gene end by 4 bases; junction bases not matched to a gene: 7. CDR3 length: 16 amino acids. Germline V CDR1 and CDR2: MDHEN, SYDVKM. The CDR3 DNA reads as TGTGCCAGCAGTCCGGGAGGGACTAGCGGGCCAGATACGCAGTATTTT. Its protein product is CASSPGGTSGPDTQYF.

V is TRBV6-5 and J is TRBJ1-2, with 10 bases fitting TRBD1. With V trimmed by 2 bases and J by 4 bases, 7 bases remained unmatched. The CDR3 loop spans 16 amino acids. CDR1 MNHEY and CDR2 SVGAGI come from the germline V gene. The CDR3 region has the DNA TGTGCCAGCAGTTACACGACAGGGGGCGTGGGCTATGGCTACACCTTC. Translated, it gives CASSYTTGGVGYGYTF.

The rearrangement links TRBV19 to TRBJ2-3, with 7 positions matching TRBD2. The CDR3 has 15 amino acids. With 3 bases clipped from V and 2 bases from J, the junction kept 5 bases outside the gene matches. Germline V CDR1 and CDR2: LNHDA, SQIVND (reference sequence). The CDR3 DNA reads TGTGCCAGTAGTATGTGGGGGGGGGACACAGATACGCAGTATTTT. It encodes CASSMWGGDTDTQYF. Filled out from reference TRBV19 and TRBJ2-3, the complete variable domain reads DGGITQSPKYLFRKEGQNVTLSCEQNLNHDAMYWYRQDPGQGLRLIYYSQIVNDFQKGDIAEGYSVSREKKESFPLTVTSAQKNPTAFYLCASSMWGGDTDTQYFGPGTRLTVL.

The chain employs TRBV28 and TRBJ1-5, with TRBD1 identical over 10 bases. J gave up 7 bases and V 7 bases, and 10 bases lay outside the gene matches. Looked up from germline, CDR1 is MDHEN and CDR2 is SYDVKM. This CDR3 has 15 residues. For the CDR3, the DNA is TGTGCCAGCACCCCGGGACAGGGGTTTTGGCAGCCCCAGCATTTT. Protein product: CASTPGQGFWQPQHF.

The rearrangement joins TRBV7-9 to TRBJ2-5; D is possibly TRBD2 (9 bases). The CDR3 consists of 18 residues. The ends were cut back, 2 bases at V and 3 bases at J, with 22 bases in the middle. CDR1 is SEHNR and CDR2 is FQNEAQ in the germline V gene (reference sequence). This CDR3 reads CASSLRRGLAGQEETQYF. For the CDR3, the DNA is TGTGCCAGCAGCTTACGTCGGGGGCTAGCGGGACAGGAAGAGACCCAGTACTTC.

The gene calls are TRBV5-1 and TRBJ2-2; 7 bases are shared with TRBD1. The CDR3 sequence is 18 residues long. Germline values: CDR1 SGHRS, CDR2 YFSETQ. V lost 0 bases to trimming and J lost 0 bases; unmatched junction nucleotides: 8. DNA for the CDR3: TGCGCCAGCAGCTTGGGAGGTTGGCAGGGGGCGAACACCGGGGAGCTGTTTTTT. Its protein product is CASSLGGWQGANTGELFF.

V and J are TRBV11-2 and TRBJ2-7, with 10 bases lining up with TRBD1. This CDR3 is 14 amino acids long. In germline, CDR1 is SGHAT, CDR2 FQNNGV. V trimming: 2 bases; J trimming: 5 bases; junction bases outside the gene matches: 3. CDR3 sequence: CASSLWDRGNEQYF. DNA for the CDR3: TGTGCCAGCAGCTTATGGGACAGGGGTAACGAGCAGTACTTC.

This chain uses TRBV19 with TRBJ1-2; 8 positions match TRBD1. Germline lookup yields CDR1 LNHDA and CDR2 SQIVND (reference sequence). CDR3 length: 14 amino acids. The V gene end was trimmed by 3 bases and the J gene end by 8 bases; junction bases not matched to a gene: 8. CDR3 region: CASSIGPGGSGYTF. CDR3 DNA sequence: TGTGCCAGTAGTATCGGGCCAGGGGGCAGCGGCTACACCTTC.

This rearrangement joins TRBV19 to TRBJ2-1; a weak D match, TRBD1 (5 bases). The CDR3 spans 15 residues. Germline loops: CDR1 LNHDA, CDR2 SQIVND (reference sequence). V was trimmed by 2 bases and J by 8 bases, leaving 16 bases between them. This chain's CDR3 is CASSIYGHPLDEQFF. Written as DNA, the CDR3 is TGTGCCAGTAGTATATACGGACACCCTTTAGATGAGCAGTTCTTC.

V usage is TRBV5-1 and J usage is TRBJ1-6, with D possibly being TRBD1 (5 bases). From germline, CDR1 is SGHRS and CDR2 YFSETQ. Deletions cut 1 base from V and 0 bases from J, with 11 bases between. The CDR3 length is 17 residues. CDR3 protein: CASSLTTVSSYNSPLHF. The DNA of the CDR3 is TGCGCCAGCAGCTTGACGACAGTCAGCTCCTATAATTCACCCCTCCACTTT.

This clone occurred once. The chain joins TRBV9 to TRBJ1-3; D is possibly TRBD1 (6 bases). The CDR3 is made up of 14 amino acids. The germline V gene encodes CDR1 SGDLS and CDR2 YYNGEE. The ends were cut back, 4 bases at V and 4 bases at J, with 12 bases in the middle. Here the CDR3 DNA reads TGTGCCAGCAGCCCCCGCAGGGGAGGAAACACCATATATTTT. This sequence encodes CASSPRRGGNTIYF.

The rearrangement joins TRBV9 to TRBJ2-7, with D tentatively TRBD1 (5 bases). From germline, CDR1 is SGDLS and CDR2 YYNGEE. Between the trimmed V and J ends, which lost 4 bases and 1 base, there was a span of 12 bases. The CDR3 has 14 residues. CDR3 sequence reads: CASSPRQLSYEQYF. DNA for the CDR3: TGTGCCAGCAGCCCCCGACAGCTATCCTACGAGCAGTACTTC.

The V call is TRBV3-1 (or the pseudogene TRBV3-2), the J call TRBJ2-2, with 7 positions matching TRBD1. Trimming at V came to 3 bases and at J to 7 bases, leaving 11 bases not matched to a gene. Germline CDR1 and CDR2: LGHDT and YNNKEL (reference sequence). The CDR3 runs to 16 residues. The CDR3 DNA reads TGTGCCAGCAGCCATTTCTACACAGGGGAAGGCGGGGAGCTGTTTTTT. It specifies CASSHFYTGEGGELFF.

The rearrangement joins TRBV19 to TRBJ2-3; 11 nucleotides match TRBD2. V dropped 1 base and J dropped 5; count of bases not matched to a gene: 5. CDR3 length: 16 amino acids. Germline-derived CDR1 and CDR2 are LNHDA and SQIVND (reference sequence). The CDR3 is CASSIAASGRLDTQYF. CDR3 nucleotides: TGTGCCAGTAGTATAGCGGCTAGCGGGAGGCTAGATACGCAGTATTTT.